This T cell receptor beta chain appears in the sequencing data of a study of cytomegalovirus exposure and HLA in healthy donors. Germline V CDR1 and CDR2: SGHDT, YYEEEE. The V and J ends lost 3 bases and 4 bases, in that order; junction bases with no gene match: 2. The CDR3 extends over 13 amino acids. Study conclusions and caveats: Later, TCR association rates were found to vary by HLA locus, highest for DRB1 and lowest for HLA-C.

This clone was picked up a small number of times. Its cognate antigen is unknown. The same CDR3 can be traced to other DNA sequences in this sample. Both 60 Vbeta primers and 13 Jbeta primers went into the PCR. Data came from immunoSEQ multiplex PCR; TCRdb stores just in-frame clones and leaves some out. The data show approximately 100,000 clones, about 77% seen once. Sequencing input: PBMCs. This sequence originates from a woman aged 18-30 years in good health and CMV-seropositive. The chain employs TRBV5-6 and TRBJ1-2, with 8 bases that match TRBD1. In DNA form, the CDR3 reads TGTGCCAGCAGCTCGGGACAGGTCTATGGCTACACCTTC. It encodes CASSSGQVYGYTF.